These T cell receptor beta chains were read from a single sample in a study of T cell responses to AZD1222 COVID-19 vaccine. Using immunoSEQ multiplex PCR, the repertoire was profiled, and TCRdb retains in-frame clones only, with some absent. The data hold fewer than 100,000 clones, with about 92% observed a single time. The sequences come from peripheral blood, collected on day 0 of AZD1222 vaccination. The receptors originated from an adult in good health. CDR3s include the opening cysteine and the closing phenylalanine or tryptophan. The order of the fields is V gene, clone size, J gene, D gene, CDR3 protein, CDR3 DNA. The D gene is left open where the match is weak. Size is stated for part of the rows, as once, few or many counts, or as a class when the clone is expanded.

TRBV29-1	-	TRBJ2-4	-	CSVSSPGGNIQYF	TGCAGCGTTTCATCACCCGGGGGAAACATTCAGTACTTC
TRBV4-1	-	TRBJ1-1	-	CASSLPKGAPTEAFF	TGCGCCAGCAGCCTTCCTAAAGGGGCTCCCACTGAAGCTTTCTTT
TRBV5-6	-	TRBJ2-2	TRBD1	CASSKGQGSNTGELFF	TGTGCCAGCAGCAAGGGACAGGGGTCAAACACCGGGGAGCTGTTTTTT
TRBV25-1	-	TRBJ2-1	TRBD2	CASGLGLYNEQFF	TGTGCCAGCGGACTAGGCCTCTACAATGAGCAGTTCTTC
TRBV27	-	TRBJ1-5	-	CASSRGGFRNQPQHF	TGTGCCAGCAGTCGGGGCGGGTTTCGGAATCAGCCCCAGCATTTT
TRBV21-1	-	TRBJ2-1	-	CASNSGGEQFF	TGTGCCAGCAATTCCGGTGGTGAGCAGTTCTTC
TRBV7-2	-	TRBJ1-5	-	CASSLGHTSNQPQHF	TGTGCCAGCAGCTTAGGTCATACTAGCAATCAGCCCCAGCATTTT
TRBV30	-	TRBJ1-1	TRBD1	CAWRDTGGSEAFF	TGTGCCTGGAGAGATACAGGGGGCTCTGAAGCTTTCTTT
TRBV15	-	TRBJ1-4	-	CATSRDFASNEKLFF	TGTGCCACCAGCAGAGATTTCGCCTCTAATGAAAAACTGTTTTTT
TRBV9	-	TRBJ2-1	-	CASSRSGSGGYNEQFF	TGTGCCAGCAGCCGTAGCGGAAGTGGGGGTTACAATGAGCAGTTCTTC
TRBV27	-	TRBJ2-1	-	CASSQGGYNEQFF	TGTGCCAGCAGCCAGGGGGGGTACAATGAGCAGTTCTTC
TRBV5-1	-	TRBJ1-1	-	CASSLEVAGEAFF	TGCGCCAGCAGCTTGGAGGTCGCGGGTGAAGCTTTCTTT
TRBV5-1	-	TRBJ2-3	TRBD2	CASSFTGGSTDTQYF	TGCGCCAGCAGCTTCACGGGGGGGAGCACAGATACGCAGTATTTT
TRBV6-2/TRBV6-3	-	TRBJ1-2	-	CASSYGVGYTF	TGTGCCAGCAGTTACGGGGTTGGCTACACCTTC
TRBV28	-	TRBJ1-6	TRBD1	CASMDRDGSYNSPLHF	TGTGCCAGCATGGACAGGGATGGATCCTATAATTCACCCCTCCACTTT
TRBV4-2	-	TRBJ1-1	TRBD1	CASSQGTGENPNTEAFF	TGTGCCAGCAGCCAAGGGACAGGGGAGAACCCGAACACTGAAGCTTTCTTT
TRBV28	-	TRBJ1-2	TRBD1	CASTDRAGYTF	TGTGCCAGCACCGACAGGGCGGGCTACACCTTC
TRBV2	once	TRBJ2-7	-	CASSEVKGPNEQYF	TGTGCCAGCAGTGAAGTTAAGGGGCCGAACGAGCAGTACTTC
TRBV2	-	TRBJ1-1	-	CASSGAGAMNTEAFF	TGTGCCAGCAGTGGGGCAGGGGCCATGAACACTGAAGCTTTCTTT
TRBV10-3	-	TRBJ2-5	TRBD2	CAISESGLAEETQYF	TGTGCCATCAGTGAGTCGGGACTAGCGGAAGAGACCCAGTACTTC
TRBV12-3/TRBV12-4	once	TRBJ1-2	-	CASSLLGADGYTF	TGTGCCAGCAGTTTGTTGGGGGCGGACGGCTACACCTTC
TRBV28	-	TRBJ1-5	-	CASMTASGGPQHF	TGTGCCAGCATGACGGCCAGCGGGGGGCCCCAGCATTTT
TRBV29-1	-	TRBJ1-4	-	CSVGVGNEKLFF	TGCAGCGTTGGGGTTGGTAATGAAAAACTGTTTTTT
TRBV6-5	-	TRBJ2-1	-	CASSYSGVSYNEQFF	TGTGCCAGCAGTTACTCTGGGGTTTCCTACAATGAGCAGTTCTTC
TRBV4-1	-	TRBJ1-3	-	CASSQDGGGNTIYF	TGCGCCAGCAGCCAAGATGGGGGGGGAAACACCATATATTTT
TRBV10-3	-	TRBJ2-1	-	CAIRSAGGQGFHEQFF	TGTGCCATCAGATCGGCGGGAGGACAGGGGTTCCATGAGCAGTTCTTC
TRBV5-1	-	TRBJ2-5	-	CASSSRVGETQYF	TGCGCCAGCAGCAGCAGGGTGGGGGAGACCCAGTACTTC
TRBV27	-	TRBJ1-2	TRBD1	CASRGTGTGYGYTF	TGTGCCAGCAGGGGGACCGGGACAGGGTATGGCTACACCTTC
TRBV3-1/TRBV3-2	once	TRBJ2-5	-	CASSPEGTETQYF	TGTGCCAGCAGCCCCGAGGGGACTGAGACCCAGTACTTC
TRBV7-6	-	TRBJ1-6	-	CASSLETGRMSPLHF	TGTGCCAGCAGCTTAGAGACCGGGAGGATGTCACCCCTCCACTTT
TRBV18	-	TRBJ2-7	TRBD2	CASSPRTSGGTQAYEQYF	TGTGCCAGCTCACCAAGGACTAGCGGGGGGACGCAAGCTTACGAGCAGTACTTC
TRBV12-3/TRBV12-4	-	TRBJ1-5	TRBD1	CASRGQVVQPQHF	TGTGCCAGCAGGGGACAGGTGGTTCAGCCCCAGCATTTT
TRBV6-6	-	TRBJ1-4	TRBD1	CASSYLSGQGTEKLFF	TGTGCCAGCAGTTACCTGTCGGGACAGGGGACTGAAAAACTGTTTTTT
TRBV3-1/TRBV3-2	-	TRBJ2-2	TRBD2	CASRAGGRGGELFF	TGTGCCAGCAGAGCGGGAGGGCGTGGCGGGGAGCTGTTTTTT
TRBV27	-	TRBJ1-1	TRBD1	CASSHTGTGYEAFF	TGTGCCAGCAGCCACACCGGGACAGGGTATGAAGCTTTCTTT
TRBV7-9	-	TRBJ2-1	-	CASSTTGPSYNEQFF	TGTGCCAGCAGCACAACAGGGCCCTCATACAATGAGCAGTTCTTC
TRBV12-3/TRBV12-4	-	TRBJ1-2	-	CASSLRGRGYTF	TGTGCCAGCAGTTTAAGGGGTCGGGGCTACACCTTC
TRBV11-2	-	TRBJ1-1	TRBD1	CASSYVQGAKAFF	TGTGCCAGCAGCTACGTCCAGGGGGCGAAGGCTTTCTTT
TRBV5-1	-	TRBJ2-3	TRBD1	CASSQLDRDIDTQYF	TGCGCCAGCAGCCAGCTGGACAGGGACATAGATACGCAGTATTTT
TRBV10-3	-	TRBJ2-1	TRBD1	CATGTGAHNEQFF	TGTGCCACTGGGACAGGAGCCCACAATGAGCAGTTCTTC
TRBV29-1	-	TRBJ2-5	-	CSAGRGRGGETQYF	TGCAGCGCCGGACGGGGCAGGGGGGGAGAGACCCAGTACTTC